This entry lists 19 T cell receptor beta chains sequenced from one sample in a study of T cells in Graves' hyperthyroidism and ophthalmopathy. RNA transcripts provided the source from which TCR beta CDR3 regions were amplified. An initial round of RT-PCR targeting the TCR CDR3 relied on the HTBI primer set. TCRdb analysed the multiplex PCR reads with MiXCR anew, one entry per CDR3 protein. Among some 500,000 distinct CDR3 sequences, about 15% were seen once, and the ten largest hold over 25%. The sample comprised blood. The receptors derive from a woman in her 30s with Graves' ophthalmopathy.

This CDR3 is CASTPLARGDTQYF. The CDR3 DNA sequence: TGTGCCAGTACCCCCCTAGCGCGGGGGGATACGCAGTATTTT. This sequence joins TRBV19 and TRBJ2-3, with 7 bases identical to TRBD2. Unmatched junction bases numbered 10, after V lost 7 bases and J lost 6 bases. CDR1 is LNHDA and CDR2 is SQIVND in the germline V gene (reference sequence). The CDR3 consists of 14 residues.

This chain connects TRBV29-1 to TRBJ2-7, with D tentatively TRBD2 (5 bases). The length of the CDR3 is 15 residues. Germline loops: CDR1 SQVTM, CDR2 ANQGSEA. The V end was cut by 6 bases, the J end by 0 bases, with 18 bases between. The CDR3 DNA reads TGCAGCGTGGGAGAAGTGGACTCAAGCTCCTACGAGCAGTACTTC. Its translation is CSVGEVDSSSYEQYF.

This clonotype was counted ten times or more. This chain joins TRBV2 and TRBJ1-4; 7 bases line up with TRBD1. The CDR3 is 15 amino acids. Germline V gene sequence: CDR1 SNHLY, CDR2 FYNNEI. Losses at the gene ends were 7 bases for V and 7 bases for J; bases not matched to a gene: 12. The CDR3 DNA follows: TGTGCCAGCACCCGAGGGGGCCAGGGGGGTGAAAAACTGTTTTTT. This gives the protein CASTRGGQGGEKLFF.

CDR3 DNA sequence: TGTGCCAGCAGCGTAGGAGTGAGGACAGAACCCTACGAGCAGTACTTC. Its protein is CASSVGVRTEPYEQYF. The J gene is TRBJ2-7, the V gene TRBV9, with a tentative D call TRBD1 (6 bases). This CDR3 is built from 16 residues. CDR1 is SGDLS and CDR2 is YYNGEE in the germline V gene. Trimming left V 0 bases short and J 2 bases short, with 15 bases between.

The V and J genes are TRBV28 and TRBJ1-2; D unresolved. The CDR3 contains 13 residues. Trimming took off 5 bases at V and 4 bases at J, with 11 bases between the two ends. From germline, CDR1 is MDHEN and CDR2 SYDVKM. The CDR3 is CASSLVRRYGYTF. The DNA for the CDR3 is TGTGCCAGCAGTCTTGTTCGTCGCTATGGCTACACCTTC.

This clonotype was recorded many times. The chain joins TRBV29-1 to TRBJ2-5; a weak D match, TRBD2 (5 bases). The CDR3 contains 13 residues. The germline V gene has CDR1 SQVTM and CDR2 ANQGSEA. V lost 1 base and J lost 7, with 13 bases in between. This CDR3 reads CSVEVGIEGTQYF. DNA of the CDR3: TGCAGCGTTGAAGTAGGGATAGAGGGGACCCAGTACTTC.

This clonotype was observed many times. The V call is TRBV20-1, the J call TRBJ1-1, with a weak D call TRBD1 (5 bases). The CDR3 sequence is 14 residues long. CDR1 DFQATT and CDR2 SNEGSKA come from the germline V gene (reference sequence). V lost 2 bases and J 0 bases, leaving 10 bases between the germline ends. In DNA form, the CDR3 reads TGCAGTGCTAGAAGGGGCGGGATGAACACTGAAGCTTTCTTT. It encodes CSARRGGMNTEAFF.

There are many counts of this clonotype. The CDR3: CASSLKLAGVGEQFF. As DNA, the CDR3 is TGTGCCAGCTCGCTAAAACTAGCGGGAGTCGGTGAGCAGTTCTTC. The V and J genes are TRBV18 and TRBJ2-1; 11 bases line up with TRBD2. The CDR3 covers 15 residues. The junction had 10 bases not matched to a gene; V was cut back by 6 bases and J by 9 bases. The germline CDR1 and CDR2 sequences are KGHSH and LQKENI.

This clonotype was picked up many times. The chain employs TRBV28 and TRBJ2-7; D may be TRBD2 (6 bases). CDR1 and CDR2 from the germline V gene are MDHEN and SYDVKM. The length of the CDR3 is 15 residues. The germline V and J ends were trimmed by 2 bases and 2 bases, with 13 bases remaining between them. CDR3 DNA sequence: TGTGCCAGCAGTTTAGGAGGGTTTGGCCCCTACGAGCAGTACTTC. This gives the protein CASSLGGFGPYEQYF.

This clonotype was seen many times. The rearrangement joins TRBV10-3 to TRBJ1-1; 9 bases fit TRBD1. This CDR3 has 13 residues. In germline, CDR1 is ENHRY, CDR2 SYGVKD. The V gene end was trimmed by 5 bases and the J gene end by 6 bases; junction bases not matched to a gene: 4. This CDR3 reads CAISPGQGPEAFF. The CDR3 DNA follows: TGTGCCATCAGTCCGGGACAGGGACCTGAAGCTTTCTTT.

The chain recombines TRBV9 with TRBJ1-1; tentatively, D is TRBD1 (5 bases). Per germline, CDR1 SGDLS and CDR2 YYNGEE. With 3 bases removed from V and 5 bases from J, the gap between germline ends came to 8 bases. The CDR3 extends over 12 amino acids. This CDR3 is CASSGGVTEAFF. In nucleotides, the CDR3 is TGTGCCAGCAGCGGGGGGGTAACTGAAGCTTTCTTT.

This clonotype showed up many times. V gene TRBV5-1 combines with J gene TRBJ2-5, with 9 bases aligning to TRBD1. V was clipped by 1 base and J by 2 bases; unmatched bases: 3. The length of the CDR3 is 15 residues. CDR1 SGHRS and CDR2 YFSETQ come from the germline V gene. The CDR3 sequence: CASSLLQGAQETQYF. DNA for the CDR3: TGCGCCAGCAGCTTGTTACAGGGGGCGCAAGAGACCCAGTACTTC.

The J gene is TRBJ2-3, the V gene TRBV6-5, with TRBD2 matching 7 bases. CDR1 is MNHEY and CDR2 is SVGAGI in the germline V gene. The CDR3 runs to 18 residues. J was trimmed by 1 base and V by 0 bases; bases with no gene match: 10. The CDR3 DNA follows: TGTGCCAGCAGTTACTCAGGCGGGAGCCTGGGGGGCACAGATACGCAGTATTTT. This translates into CASSYSGGSLGGTDTQYF.

This clonotype was observed many times. The rearrangement joins TRBV7-9 to TRBJ2-7; possible D gene TRBD1, 5 bases. The CDR3 is 15 amino acids. Per germline, CDR1 SEHNR and CDR2 FQNEAQ (reference sequence). V was pared by 1 base and J by 0 bases, with 10 bases between. The CDR3 DNA is TGTGCCAGCAGCTTAGAGGGGCTGAGCTCCTACGAGCAGTACTTC. Translation: CASSLEGLSSYEQYF.

This clonotype was seen repeatedly, ten times or more. V and J are TRBV7-9 and TRBJ2-3, with 10 positions matching TRBD2. The V and J ends lost 2 bases and 2 bases, in that order; junction bases with no gene match: 7. Germline V CDR1 and CDR2: SEHNR, FQNEAQ (reference sequence). There are 17 residues in the CDR3. The DNA for the CDR3 is TGTGCCAGCAGCTTAAGCGGACTAGCGGAGATCACAGATACGCAGTATTTT. Translated, it gives CASSLSGLAEITDTQYF. Full variable domain (outside the CDR3, taken from reference TRBV7-9 and TRBJ2-3): DTGVSQNPRHKITKRGQNVTFRCDPISEHNRLYWYRQTLGQGPEFLTYFQNEAQLEKSRLLSDRFSAERPKGSFSTLEIQRTEQGDSAMYLCASSLSGLAEITDTQYFGPGTRLTVL.

There are many counts of this clonotype. V is TRBV11-2 and J is TRBJ1-1; D possibly corresponds to TRBD1 (6 bases). The CDR3 spans 13 residues. The ends were cut back, 5 bases at V and 10 bases at J, with 17 bases in the middle. The germline CDR1 and CDR2 sequences are SGHAT and FQNNGV. This CDR3 reads CASSLLTGPGAFF. DNA of the CDR3: TGTGCCAGCAGCCTCCTGACAGGACCGGGAGCTTTCTTT.

V and J are TRBV6-1 and TRBJ1-1; D may be TRBD1 (5 bases). Per germline, CDR1 MNHNS and CDR2 SASEGT. Trimming stripped 10 bases from V and 1 base from J, with 16 bases between. The CDR3 contains 14 residues. The CDR3 DNA reads as TGTGCCACAAAATCAGGGTCGCGGAACACTGAAGCTTTCTTT. Its translation: CATKSGSRNTEAFF.

V usage is TRBV6-1 and J usage is TRBJ2-3; TRBD2 matches 9 bases. Per germline, CDR1 MNHNS and CDR2 SASEGT. This CDR3 is 13 amino acids long. The trim removed 11 bases at V and 1 base at J, leaving 4 bases unmatched. The CDR3 region has the DNA TGTGCCGAGCGGGAGGAGGGCACAGATACGCAGTATTTT. Its translation: CAEREEGTDTQYF.

The chain is built from TRBV14 and TRBJ2-7; D remains ambiguous. V lost 4 bases, J lost 4 bases, and 14 bases lay in between. Germline CDR1 SGHDN, CDR2 FVKESK. The CDR3 totals 14 residues. The CDR3 DNA reads TGTGCCAGCAGCCCCTTCTCGACTGGTTACGAGCAGTACTTC. It encodes CASSPFSTGYEQYF. Variable domain in full (rest from reference TRBV14 and TRBJ2-7): EAGVTQFPSHSVIEKGQTVTLRCDPISGHDNLYWYRRVMGKEIKFLLHFVKESKQDESGMPNNRFLAERTGGTYSTLKVQPAELEDSGVYFCASSPFSTGYEQYFGPGTRLTVT.